A single sample gave rise to the 22 T cell receptor beta chains below, sequenced in a study of blood T cell repertoires in COVID-19. The table came from immunoSEQ multiplex PCR; TCRdb's copy has only in-frame clones and leaves some out. The sample carries 110,000 to 150,000 clones, 70% to 90% recorded once. The specimen was peripheral blood. The receptors originated from a man aged 45 to 65 with acute or convalescent COVID-19.

This sequence joins TRBV28 and TRBJ2-7, with 8 positions matching TRBD1. The length of the CDR3 is 15 residues. Germline assignment: CDR1 MDHEN and CDR2 SYDVKM. Trimming at V came to 7 bases and at J to 3 bases, leaving 11 bases not matched to a gene. CDR3 DNA sequence: TGTGCCAGCATTTCGACAGGGGATCAGAACTACGAGCAGTACTTC. It codes for CASISTGDQNYEQYF.

The chain uses TRBV18 and TRBJ1-2; TRBD1 aligns across 7 bases. CDR1 and CDR2 (germline): KGHSH, LQKENI. J gave up 0 bases and V 5 bases, and 6 bases lay outside the gene matches. The CDR3 spans 15 residues. CDR3 in amino acids: CASSSLQGTNYGYTF. In DNA form, the CDR3 reads TGTGCCAGCTCATCCTTACAGGGGACTAACTATGGCTACACCTTC.

This clone was observed a single time. The chain carries TRBV9 and TRBJ1-6; D is ambiguous. V lost 4 bases and J lost 2, with 7 bases in between. The germline gives CDR1 SGDLS, CDR2 YYNGEE. This CDR3 has 14 amino acids. The CDR3: CASSTGTYNSPLHF. The CDR3 DNA reads TGTGCCAGCAGCACGGGAACCTATAATTCACCCCTCCACTTT.

This chain links TRBV2 with TRBJ2-2; 9 nucleotides align to TRBD1. CDR1 is SNHLY, CDR2 FYNNEI, per germline. The CDR3 totals 15 residues. V shed 8 bases and J 5 bases; nucleotides not matched to a gene: 9. The CDR3 bases are TGTGCCAGCCTGCTAGGACAGGGGAGGACCGGGGAGCTGTTTTTT. It encodes CASLLGQGRTGELFF.

This clone was picked up one time. This chain uses TRBV27 with TRBJ2-1, with D possibly being TRBD1 (6 bases). Per the germline V gene, CDR1 is MNHEY and CDR2 is SMNVEV (reference sequence). CDR3 length equals 15 residues. Trimming took 3 bases from V and 2 from J, leaving 11 bases between them. The CDR3 sequence: CASSFADRPYNEQFF. CDR3 DNA sequence: TGTGCCAGCAGTTTCGCCGACAGGCCCTACAATGAGCAGTTCTTC.

This clone was seen once. The rearrangement uses TRBV6-5 and TRBJ1-5; 7 nucleotides line up with TRBD1. The V segment lost 8 bases and the J segment 5 bases; nucleotides outside the gene matches: 3. Germline assignment: CDR1 MNHEY and CDR2 SVGAGI. The CDR3 consists of 12 residues. The CDR3 bases are TGTGCCAGCCGGGACAGTGATCAGCCCCAGCATTTT. As protein: CASRDSDQPQHF.

The gene calls are TRBV3-1 (or the pseudogene TRBV3-2) and TRBJ1-2; possible D gene TRBD1, 5 bases. Deletions cut 4 bases from V and 7 bases from J, with 13 bases between. From germline, CDR1 is LGHDT and CDR2 YNNKEL (reference sequence). The length of the CDR3 is 13 residues. The CDR3 loop reads CASSPRLGAGYTF. The CDR3 DNA reads TGTGCCAGCAGCCCCAGGTTAGGGGCTGGCTACACCTTC.

This sequence joins TRBV5-1 and TRBJ2-2; 7 nucleotides match TRBD1. This CDR3 spans 15 amino acids. Germline CDR1 and CDR2: SGHRS and YFSETQ. The J segment lost 0 bases and the V segment lost 3 bases, leaving 2 bases of the junction unmatched. CDR3 in amino acids: CASSSGGANTGELFF. CDR3 in DNA: TGCGCCAGCAGCTCAGGGGGTGCGAACACCGGGGAGCTGTTTTTT.

The sample holds a few counts of this clone. Relative to the germline gene, one junction end is altered; a read error may explain this. The CDR3 spells CASSSTLSNRPQHF. CDR3 sequence (DNA): TGTGCCAGCAGTTCTACCCTTTCGAATCGGCCCCAGCATTTT. The rearrangement links TRBV27 to TRBJ1-5; unclear D gene. CDR1 and CDR2 (germline): MNHEY, SMNVEV (reference sequence). The CDR3 is 14 amino acids.

The V gene is TRBV18, the J gene TRBJ2-7; D is perhaps TRBD1 (5 bases). Per germline, CDR1 KGHSH and CDR2 LQKENI. With 0 bases removed from V and 7 bases from J, the gap between germline ends came to 13 bases. This CDR3 has 14 residues. CDR3: CASSPPSRVGEQYF. CDR3 in DNA: TGTGCCAGCTCACCACCGTCCAGGGTCGGAGAGCAGTACTTC.

The rearrangement uses TRBV19 and TRBJ1-1; perhaps TRBD1 as D (5 bases). The CDR3 runs 13 residues. CDR1 is LNHDA and CDR2 is SQIVND in the germline V gene (reference sequence). The V gene lost 5 bases and the J gene lost 5 bases, with 12 bases spanning the gap. CDR3 coding DNA: TGTGCCAGTAGTGCAGGGCCAAGGACTGAAGCTTTCTTT. It encodes CASSAGPRTEAFF.

V gene TRBV29-1 combines with J gene TRBJ2-5; 7 bases are a match to TRBD1. This CDR3 contains 15 residues. Trimming removed 7 bases from V and 3 bases from J; junction bases left unmatched: 14. Germline-derived CDR1 and CDR2 are SQVTM and ANQGSEA. Here the CDR3 reads CSALQGFNTEETQYF. Here the CDR3 DNA reads TGCAGCGCACTACAGGGGTTCAATACGGAAGAGACCCAGTACTTC.

The chain employs TRBV28 and TRBJ1-2; possibly TRBD1 for D (5 bases). V was clipped by 2 bases and J by 8 bases, with 18 bases between them. Germline CDR1 is MDHEN and CDR2 is SYDVKM. This CDR3 has 15 amino acids. CDR3 in DNA: TGTGCCAGCAGTTTAGGAACGCAGGGAGGTCGGGGCTACACCTTC. Translation: CASSLGTQGGRGYTF.

This chain joins TRBV14 and TRBJ2-1, with 11 bases fitting TRBD2. CDR1 SGHDN and CDR2 FVKESK come from the germline V gene. This CDR3 comprises 17 residues. The ends lost 1 base at V and 4 bases at J; junction bases unmatched: 6. In DNA form, the CDR3 reads TGTGCCAGCAGCCAAGGGTTACTAGCGGGAGCGTACAATGAGCAGTTCTTC. This sequence encodes CASSQGLLAGAYNEQFF.

The chain combines TRBV11-2 with TRBJ2-7; TRBD2 agrees at 12 bases. Germline V lookup: CDR1 SGHAT, CDR2 FQNNGV. The trim removed 1 base at V and 2 bases at J, leaving 6 bases unmatched. CDR3 length equals 17 residues. CDR3 amino acids: CASSLALAGGLAYEQYF. CDR3 DNA sequence: TGTGCCAGCAGCTTAGCCCTAGCGGGGGGGCTAGCCTACGAGCAGTACTTC.

The chain has TRBV2 and TRBJ2-2; possibly TRBD1 for D (5 bases). Trimming left V 4 bases short and J 9 bases short, with 18 bases between. CDR1 is SNHLY, CDR2 FYNNEI, per germline. This CDR3 is 15 amino acids long. The CDR3: CASSVGLPSLRELFF. CDR3 nucleotides: TGTGCCAGCAGTGTGGGGCTCCCCTCCCTGAGGGAGCTGTTTTTT.

In its sample, this clone was seen a few times. The chain employs TRBV27 and TRBJ1-2, with D perhaps matching TRBD1 (6 bases). The germline V and J ends were trimmed by 4 bases and 4 bases, with 10 bases remaining between them. The CDR3 totals 13 residues. The germline V gene has CDR1 MNHEY and CDR2 SMNVEV (reference sequence). The DNA for the CDR3 is TGTGCCAGCAGTTCTGGACAGCTCTATGGCTACACCTTC. Its translation is CASSSGQLYGYTF.

This clone was picked up one time. The rearrangement joins TRBV28 to TRBJ1-1; D perhaps matches TRBD1 (6 bases). With 3 bases removed from V and 12 bases from J, the gap between germline ends came to 17 bases. Germline V lookup: CDR1 MDHEN, CDR2 SYDVKM. CDR3 length: 13 residues. In nucleotides, the CDR3 is TGTGCCAGCAGTTTCGGGGGGGGGCGCAGATCTTTCTTT. Translation gives CASSFGGGRRSFF.

This chain links TRBV9 with TRBJ2-7, with a tentative D call TRBD1 (6 bases). The CDR3 contains 15 residues. Looked up from germline, CDR1 is SGDLS and CDR2 is YYNGEE. Between the trimmed V and J ends, which lost 4 bases and 5 bases, there was a span of 19 bases. Here the CDR3 reads CASSPWGTFGNEQYF. The CDR3 coding sequence is TGTGCCAGCAGCCCATGGGGGACATTCGGGAACGAGCAGTACTTC.

This clone appeared a single time. This chain uses TRBV30 with TRBJ1-4, with 7 bases identical to TRBD1. Germline V gives CDR1 GTSNPN, CDR2 SVGIG (reference sequence). Trimming removed 1 base from V and 0 bases from J; junction bases left unmatched: 20. The CDR3 has 21 residues. In DNA, the CDR3 is TGTGCCTGGAGTGCCCGTACCTACTTCATCGCCGGGACAGCAACTAATGAAAAACTGTTTTTT. This codes for CAWSARTYFIAGTATNEKLFF. Full variable domain (remainder filled in from reference TRBV30 and TRBJ1-4): SQTIHQWPATLVQPVGSPLSLECTVEGTSNPNLYWYRQAAGRGLQLLFYSVGIGQISSEVPQNLSASRPQDRQFILSSKKLLLSDSGFYLCAWSARTYFIAGTATNEKLFFGSGTQLSVL.

The chain uses TRBV9 and TRBJ2-7; 8 bases map to TRBD1. V shed 5 bases and J 1 base; nucleotides not matched to a gene: 5. The CDR3 contains 14 residues. Per germline, CDR1 SGDLS and CDR2 YYNGEE. The CDR3 bases are TGTGCCAGCAGTGGGACAGGACCTTCCTACGAGCAGTACTTC. It specifies CASSGTGPSYEQYF.

The J gene is TRBJ1-1, the V gene TRBV18; a possible D gene is TRBD1 (5 bases). Germline CDR1 KGHSH, CDR2 LQKENI. The CDR3 sequence is 14 residues long. V was pared by 3 bases and J by 2 bases, with 10 bases between. CDR3 nucleotides: TGTGCCAGCTCACCGGGACTCCAAAACACTGAAGCTTTCTTT. Its translation is CASSPGLQNTEAFF.